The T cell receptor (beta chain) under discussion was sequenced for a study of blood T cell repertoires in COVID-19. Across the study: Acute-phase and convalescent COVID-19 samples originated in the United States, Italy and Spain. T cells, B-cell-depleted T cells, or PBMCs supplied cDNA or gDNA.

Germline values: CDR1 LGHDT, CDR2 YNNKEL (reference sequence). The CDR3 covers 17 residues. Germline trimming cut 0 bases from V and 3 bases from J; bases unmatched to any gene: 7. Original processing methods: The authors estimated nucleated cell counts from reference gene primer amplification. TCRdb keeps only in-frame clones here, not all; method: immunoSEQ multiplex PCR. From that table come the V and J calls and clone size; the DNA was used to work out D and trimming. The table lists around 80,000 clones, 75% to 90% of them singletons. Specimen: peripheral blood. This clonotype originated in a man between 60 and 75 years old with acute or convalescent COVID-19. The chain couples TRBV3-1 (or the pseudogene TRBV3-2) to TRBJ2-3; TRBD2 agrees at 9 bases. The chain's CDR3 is CASSQDLLAGETDTQYF. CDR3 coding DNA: TGTGCCAGCAGCCAAGATCTATTAGCGGGAGAAACAGATACGCAGTATTTT.